This T cell receptor (beta chain) was observed in a study of blood T cell repertoires in COVID-19. Background on the study: Sites in the United States, Italy and Spain provided acute and convalescent COVID-19 samples.

Clones were read by immunoSEQ multiplex PCR, and TCRdb kept only the in-frame ones, dropping some. The table includes 250,000 or so clones, approximately 90% detected once. The CDR3 loop spans 15 amino acids. CDR1 LNHDA and CDR2 SQIVND come from the germline V gene (reference sequence). Trimming removed 8 bases from V and 3 bases from J; junction bases left unmatched: 8. The origin of this receptor is a man aged 35 to 55 who had been exposed to COVID-19. Sequencing used PBMCs or T cells enriched from blood (not recorded which). The chain combines TRBV19 with TRBJ2-3; 10 bases are shared with TRBD2. CDR3 sequence: CASSLLAGLTDTQYF. The DNA of the CDR3 is TGTGCCAGTTCCTTACTAGCGGGACTTACAGATACGCAGTATTTT.